The rows below give T cell receptor beta chains drawn from one sample of a study of identifying expanded T cells in peripheral blood. TCRdb's table, derived via immunoSEQ multiplex PCR, lists solely in-frame clones and lacks some. The sample includes roughly 81,000 clones, 84% of them seen just once. Input material: blood. These receptors were collected from a person aged 18-70 years in good health. Each CDR3 is given with its conserved first and last residue. Each record gives: V gene, J gene, D gene, CDR3 length, clone size, CDR3 protein, CDR3 DNA. A D gene is named only where the DNA matches it firmly. Size values are once, few and many counts, or a class for expanded clones, and some rows have none.

v_gene: TRBV9; j_gene: TRBJ2-7; d_gene: .; len: 15; abundance: once; CDR3aa: CASSSAGSSAYEQYF; CDR3nt: TGTGCCAGCAGCTCAGCAGGGTCTTCCGCCTACGAGCAGTACTTC
v_gene: TRBV7-7; j_gene: TRBJ2-5; d_gene: .; len: 15; abundance: .; CDR3aa: CASSPKAGPGETQYF; CDR3nt: TGTGCTAGCAGCCCGAAGGCAGGCCCGGGAGAGACCCAGTACTTC
v_gene: TRBV5-6; j_gene: TRBJ2-6; d_gene: TRBD1; len: 18; abundance: .; CDR3aa: CASSPLGQGASGANVLTF; CDR3nt: TGTGCCAGCAGCCCTCTGGGACAGGGGGCGTCCGGGGCCAACGTCCTGACTTTC
v_gene: TRBV29-1; j_gene: TRBJ2-1; d_gene: TRBD2; len: 17; abundance: .; CDR3aa: CSVEAGTSERKLGEQFF; CDR3nt: TGCAGCGTTGAAGCCGGGACTAGCGAGAGAAAACTCGGTGAGCAGTTCTTC
v_gene: TRBV7-2; j_gene: TRBJ2-2; d_gene: .; len: 14; abundance: .; CDR3aa: CASSLGLVTGELFF; CDR3nt: TGTGCCAGCAGCTTAGGACTGGTCACCGGGGAGCTGTTTTTT
v_gene: TRBV2; j_gene: TRBJ2-7; d_gene: .; len: 12; abundance: .; CDR3aa: CASRTDGYEQYF; CDR3nt: TGTGCCAGCAGGACCGACGGCTACGAGCAGTACTTC
v_gene: TRBV27; j_gene: TRBJ2-1; d_gene: TRBD1; len: 16; abundance: .; CDR3aa: CASSSTGTGGYNEQFF; CDR3nt: TGTGCCAGCAGTTCGACCGGGACAGGGGGCTATAATGAGCAGTTCTTC
v_gene: TRBV7-2; j_gene: TRBJ2-7; d_gene: .; len: 13; abundance: .; CDR3aa: CASSPFQRYEQYF; CDR3nt: TGTGCCAGCAGCCCATTTCAGCGCTACGAGCAGTACTTC
v_gene: TRBV7-2; j_gene: TRBJ2-2; d_gene: TRBD1; len: 14; abundance: .; CDR3aa: CASSWDSYTGELFF; CDR3nt: TGTGCCAGCAGCTGGGACAGCTACACCGGGGAGCTGTTTTTT
v_gene: TRBV5-6; j_gene: TRBJ2-2; d_gene: TRBD2; len: 17; abundance: .; CDR3aa: CASSLAGLAGGTGELFF; CDR3nt: TGTGCCAGCAGCTTGGCGGGACTAGCGGGAGGGACCGGGGAGCTGTTTTTT
v_gene: TRBV11-3; j_gene: TRBJ2-5; d_gene: .; len: 14; abundance: .; CDR3aa: CASSLGWEGETQYF; CDR3nt: TGTGCCAGCAGCTTAGGGTGGGAAGGAGAGACCCAGTACTTC
v_gene: TRBV18; j_gene: TRBJ2-5; d_gene: .; len: 13; abundance: .; CDR3aa: CASSPTGLETQYF; CDR3nt: TGTGCCAGCTCACCGACAGGTTTAGAGACCCAGTACTTC
v_gene: TRBV4-3; j_gene: TRBJ1-4; d_gene: .; len: 18; abundance: .; CDR3aa: CASSHSGSAPIPREKLFF; CDR3nt: TGCGCCAGCAGCCATTCCGGCTCGGCCCCGATACCCCGGGAAAAACTGTTTTTT
v_gene: TRBV28; j_gene: TRBJ2-1; d_gene: TRBD1; len: 15; abundance: few; CDR3aa: CASSLPGTGVDEQFF; CDR3nt: TGTGCCAGCAGCCTCCCCGGGACAGGGGTTGACGAGCAGTTCTTC
v_gene: TRBV7-9; j_gene: TRBJ2-7; d_gene: TRBD1; len: 13; abundance: .; CDR3aa: CASSLGGTGEQYF; CDR3nt: TGTGCCAGCAGCTTAGGGGGGACAGGGGAGCAGTACTTC
v_gene: TRBV4-3; j_gene: TRBJ2-1; d_gene: .; len: 14; abundance: .; CDR3aa: CASSQDPSLNEQFF; CDR3nt: TGCGCCAGCAGCCAAGATCCTAGCTTGAATGAGCAGTTCTTC
v_gene: TRBV5-1; j_gene: TRBJ2-5; d_gene: .; len: 14; abundance: .; CDR3aa: CASSGGAGQETQYF; CDR3nt: TGCGCCAGCAGCGGGGGGGCCGGTCAAGAGACCCAGTACTTC
v_gene: TRBV11-3; j_gene: TRBJ2-1; d_gene: TRBD2; len: 15; abundance: .; CDR3aa: CASSPAGGGDNEQFF; CDR3nt: TGTGCCAGCAGCCCTGCGGGAGGGGGGGACAATGAGCAGTTCTTC
v_gene: TRBV27; j_gene: TRBJ2-5; d_gene: TRBD2; len: 16; abundance: .; CDR3aa: CASSITRASGRKTQYF; CDR3nt: TGTGCCAGCAGTATCACTCGGGCTAGCGGGAGGAAGACCCAGTACTTC
v_gene: TRBV28; j_gene: TRBJ1-5; d_gene: .; len: 15; abundance: .; CDR3aa: CASSLGPSGNQPQHF; CDR3nt: TGTGCCAGCAGTTTAGGGCCTAGTGGGAATCAGCCCCAGCATTTT
v_gene: TRBV9; j_gene: TRBJ2-5; d_gene: TRBD2; len: 16; abundance: once; CDR3aa: CASSAGTSRYQETQYF; CDR3nt: TGTGCCAGCAGCGCCGGGACTAGCCGATATCAAGAGACCCAGTACTTC
v_gene: TRBV28; j_gene: TRBJ2-1; d_gene: .; len: 10; abundance: .; CDR3aa: CASSYNEQFF; CDR3nt: TGTGCCAGTTCATACAATGAGCAGTTCTTC
v_gene: TRBV29-1; j_gene: TRBJ1-1; d_gene: .; len: 13; abundance: .; CDR3aa: CSVGGGGNTEAFF; CDR3nt: TGCAGCGTGGGAGGTGGGGGGAACACTGAAGCTTTCTTT
v_gene: TRBV5-8; j_gene: TRBJ2-7; d_gene: .; len: 15; abundance: few; CDR3aa: CASSLVLPLLGEQYF; CDR3nt: TGTGCCAGCAGCTTGGTCTTACCGCTCTTGGGCGAGCAGTACTTC
v_gene: TRBV29-1; j_gene: TRBJ2-1; d_gene: .; len: 11; abundance: few; CDR3aa: CSGGPSDEQFF; CDR3nt: TGCAGCGGTGGACCATCGGATGAGCAGTTCTTC
v_gene: TRBV18; j_gene: TRBJ1-5; d_gene: .; len: 16; abundance: .; CDR3aa: CASSPHILGNFQPQHF; CDR3nt: TGTGCCAGCTCACCCCACATACTGGGTAATTTCCAGCCCCAGCATTTT
v_gene: TRBV29-1; j_gene: TRBJ1-5; d_gene: TRBD1; len: 13; abundance: .; CDR3aa: CSVRTGGGQPQHF; CDR3nt: TGCAGCGTTCGTACAGGGGGGGGTCAGCCCCAGCATTTT
v_gene: TRBV7-2; j_gene: TRBJ1-4; d_gene: .; len: 16; abundance: .; CDR3aa: CASSSFKMAANEKLFF; CDR3nt: TGTGCCAGCAGCTCCTTCAAAATGGCGGCTAATGAAAAACTGTTTTTT
v_gene: TRBV7-2; j_gene: TRBJ1-2; d_gene: TRBD1; len: 17; abundance: .; CDR3aa: CASSFGQVTGPVNGYTF; CDR3nt: TGTGCCAGCAGCTTCGGACAGGTAACAGGACCGGTAAATGGCTACACCTTC
v_gene: TRBV6-1; j_gene: TRBJ2-3; d_gene: .; len: 14; abundance: .; CDR3aa: CASSEASSTDTQYF; CDR3nt: TGTGCCAGCAGTGAAGCATCGAGCACAGATACGCAGTATTTT
v_gene: TRBV6-5; j_gene: TRBJ1-5; d_gene: .; len: 15; abundance: medium-sized; CDR3aa: CASRPQGPSNQPQHF; CDR3nt: TGTGCCAGCAGACCCCAGGGTCCCTCCAATCAGCCCCAGCATTTT
v_gene: TRBV9; j_gene: TRBJ1-1; d_gene: TRBD1; len: 14; abundance: .; CDR3aa: CASSARTGGTEAFF; CDR3nt: TGTGCCAGCAGCGCTAGGACAGGGGGCACTGAAGCTTTCTTT
v_gene: TRBV28; j_gene: TRBJ1-2; d_gene: .; len: 14; abundance: .; CDR3aa: CASTQQRINYGYTF; CDR3nt: TGTGCCAGCACCCAACAGAGAATCAACTATGGCTACACCTTC
v_gene: TRBV23-1; j_gene: TRBJ1-5; d_gene: TRBD1; len: 16; abundance: .; CDR3aa: CASSQDRDSSYQPQHF; CDR3nt: TGCGCCAGCAGCCAAGACAGGGACAGCTCTTATCAGCCCCAGCATTTT
v_gene: TRBV27; j_gene: TRBJ2-5; d_gene: TRBD2; len: 15; abundance: .; CDR3aa: CASSVGLAVGETQYF; CDR3nt: TGTGCCAGCAGTGTCGGACTAGCGGTGGGAGAGACCCAGTACTTC
v_gene: TRBV19; j_gene: TRBJ1-5; d_gene: .; len: 14; abundance: .; CDR3aa: CASSPGQGGQPQHF; CDR3nt: TGTGCCAGTAGTCCAGGGCAGGGAGGCCAGCCCCAGCATTTT
v_gene: TRBV19; j_gene: TRBJ2-1; d_gene: TRBD2; len: 13; abundance: .; CDR3aa: CASSSGRGNEQFF; CDR3nt: TGTGCCAGTAGTAGCGGGAGGGGCAATGAGCAGTTCTTC
v_gene: TRBV4-2; j_gene: TRBJ2-5; d_gene: TRBD2; len: 15; abundance: .; CDR3aa: CASSLGTSGIETQYF; CDR3nt: TGTGCCAGCAGCCTGGGGACTAGCGGGATCGAGACCCAGTACTTC
v_gene: TRBV6-4; j_gene: TRBJ1-2; d_gene: .; len: 14; abundance: .; CDR3aa: CASSDSSRGDGYTF; CDR3nt: TGTGCCAGCAGTGACTCGAGTCGGGGGGATGGCTACACCTTC
v_gene: TRBV9; j_gene: TRBJ1-2; d_gene: .; len: 15; abundance: few; CDR3aa: CASSPVPRGTYGYTF; CDR3nt: TGTGCCAGCAGCCCCGTCCCGAGGGGGACCTATGGCTACACCTTC
v_gene: TRBV30; j_gene: TRBJ2-1; d_gene: TRBD2; len: 12; abundance: .; CDR3aa: CAWRTAGVEQFF; CDR3nt: TGTGCCTGGCGGACTGCGGGAGTTGAGCAGTTCTTC
v_gene: TRBV27; j_gene: TRBJ2-7; d_gene: .; len: 16; abundance: .; CDR3aa: CASSLEGRGGTYEQYF; CDR3nt: TGTGCCAGCAGTTTAGAAGGCAGGGGGGGGACCTACGAGCAGTACTTC
v_gene: TRBV28; j_gene: TRBJ2-1; d_gene: .; len: 14; abundance: .; CDR3aa: CASSPPTKDNEQFF; CDR3nt: TGTGCCAGCAGTCCACCGACGAAAGACAATGAGCAGTTCTTC
v_gene: TRBV7-8; j_gene: TRBJ1-5; d_gene: .; len: 13; abundance: .; CDR3aa: CASSPTGNQPQHF; CDR3nt: TGTGCCAGCAGCCCCACGGGGAATCAGCCCCAGCATTTT
v_gene: TRBV10-3; j_gene: TRBJ2-7; d_gene: .; len: 12; abundance: .; CDR3aa: CAISESSDEQYF; CDR3nt: TGTGCCATCAGTGAGTCTTCTGACGAGCAGTACTTC
v_gene: TRBV6-5; j_gene: TRBJ2-1; d_gene: .; len: 15; abundance: once; CDR3aa: CASSLRVSSYNEQFF; CDR3nt: TGTGCCAGCAGTTTACGGGTAAGCTCCTACAATGAGCAGTTCTTC
v_gene: TRBV28; j_gene: TRBJ1-2; d_gene: .; len: 16; abundance: .; CDR3aa: CASSSPGGVQGDGYTF; CDR3nt: TGTGCCAGCAGCTCCCCCGGGGGCGTACAAGGGGATGGCTACACCTTC
v_gene: TRBV7-2; j_gene: TRBJ2-3; d_gene: .; len: 17; abundance: once; CDR3aa: CASSHRSGGPGLDTQYF; CDR3nt: TGTGCCAGCAGTCATAGATCAGGAGGGCCGGGTTTAGATACGCAGTATTTT
v_gene: TRBV6-6; j_gene: TRBJ1-3; d_gene: .; len: 13; abundance: .; CDR3aa: CASSFGGGNTIYF; CDR3nt: TGTGCCAGCAGTTTCGGGGGAGGAAACACCATATATTTT
v_gene: TRBV27; j_gene: TRBJ2-1; d_gene: TRBD2; len: 15; abundance: .; CDR3aa: CASSLPGGGYNEQFF; CDR3nt: TGTGCCAGCAGTTTACCGGGAGGGGGGTACAATGAGCAGTTCTTC
v_gene: TRBV7-9; j_gene: TRBJ2-3; d_gene: TRBD2; len: 16; abundance: .; CDR3aa: CASSLISGLGRDTQYF; CDR3nt: TGTGCCAGCAGCTTAATTAGCGGGCTGGGCCGGGATACGCAGTATTTT
v_gene: TRBV5-6; j_gene: TRBJ2-3; d_gene: .; len: 16; abundance: .; CDR3aa: CASSLVPASLTDTQYF; CDR3nt: TGTGCCAGCAGCTTGGTTCCAGCGAGTTTGACAGATACGCAGTATTTT
v_gene: TRBV11-2; j_gene: TRBJ2-4; d_gene: TRBD2; len: 18; abundance: .; CDR3aa: CASSLGLGVAGIKNIQYF; CDR3nt: TGTGCCAGCAGCTTAGGCTTGGGGGTAGCGGGTATCAAAAACATTCAGTACTTC
v_gene: TRBV10-3; j_gene: TRBJ1-5; d_gene: TRBD1; len: 14; abundance: .; CDR3aa: CATAGGGGNQPQHF; CDR3nt: TGTGCCACCGCAGGGGGGGGAGGCAATCAGCCCCAGCATTTT
v_gene: TRBV4-3; j_gene: TRBJ2-5; d_gene: .; len: 15; abundance: .; CDR3aa: CASSQRPGLGETQYF; CDR3nt: TGCGCCAGCAGCCAAAGACCAGGCCTGGGAGAGACCCAGTACTTC